This T cell receptor (beta chain) was observed in a study of cytomegalovirus exposure and HLA in healthy donors. When sampled, the donors appeared nominally healthy, though they likely had unrecorded immune exposures. The PCR was carried out with 60 Vbeta primers and 13 Jbeta primers. Sequenced by immunoSEQ multiplex PCR; TCRdb stores in-frame clones only, minus some. The profile shows 150,000 to 200,000 clones, more than 75% of them singletons. Comment on this clone: What it recognizes is unknown.

V shed 6 bases and J shed 7 bases, with 16 bases lying between them. The CDR3 totals 13 residues. Germline V gene lookup returns CDR1 LNHDA and CDR2 SQIVND (reference sequence). Study-wide findings and caveats: Available immune exposure information covered CMV serostatus only. TCR beta sequences reportedly predicted most subjects' HLA-A and HLA-B alleles accurately.

This TCR was sampled from a woman between 25 and 40 years old in good health and CMV-seropositive. Sequencing was done on a sample of PBMCs. The chain joins TRBV19 to TRBJ2-7; tentative D call: TRBD1 (6 bases). The CDR3 DNA follows: TGTGCCAGTAGGTCGAGACAGGTGATGGAGCAGTACTTC. This translates into CASRSRQVMEQYF.